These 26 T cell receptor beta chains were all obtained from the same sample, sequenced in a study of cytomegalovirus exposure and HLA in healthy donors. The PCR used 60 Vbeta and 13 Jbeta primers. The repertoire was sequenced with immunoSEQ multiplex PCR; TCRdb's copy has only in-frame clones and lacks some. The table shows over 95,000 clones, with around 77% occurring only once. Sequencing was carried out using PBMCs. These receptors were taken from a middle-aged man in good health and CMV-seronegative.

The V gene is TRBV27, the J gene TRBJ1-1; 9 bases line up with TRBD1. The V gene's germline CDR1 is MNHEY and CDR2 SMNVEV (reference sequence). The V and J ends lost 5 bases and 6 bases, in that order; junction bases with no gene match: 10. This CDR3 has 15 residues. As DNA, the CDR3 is TGTGCCAGCAGTCGTAGACTACAGGGGGCCTCTGAAGCTTTCTTT. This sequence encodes CASSRRLQGASEAFF.

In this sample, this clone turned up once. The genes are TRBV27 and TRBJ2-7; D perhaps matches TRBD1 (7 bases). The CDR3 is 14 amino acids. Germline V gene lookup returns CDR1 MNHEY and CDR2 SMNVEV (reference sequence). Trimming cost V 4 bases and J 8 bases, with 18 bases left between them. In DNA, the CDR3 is TGTGCCAGCAGTTGGGGCCAGGGGGGAACCCAGCAGTACTTC. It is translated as CASSWGQGGTQQYF.

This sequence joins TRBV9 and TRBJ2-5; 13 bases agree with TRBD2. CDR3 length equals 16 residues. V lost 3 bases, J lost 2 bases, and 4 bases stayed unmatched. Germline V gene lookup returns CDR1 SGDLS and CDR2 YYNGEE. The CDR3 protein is CASSAGLAGRQETQYF. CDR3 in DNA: TGTGCCAGCAGCGCGGGACTAGCGGGGAGACAAGAGACCCAGTACTTC.

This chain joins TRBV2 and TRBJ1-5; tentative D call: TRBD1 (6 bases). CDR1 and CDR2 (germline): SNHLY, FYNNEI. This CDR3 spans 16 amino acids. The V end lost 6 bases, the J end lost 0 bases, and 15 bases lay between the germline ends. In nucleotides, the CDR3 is TGTGCCAGCAGGTTTCGGACAGTAAATAGCAATCAGCCCCAGCATTTT. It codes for CASRFRTVNSNQPQHF. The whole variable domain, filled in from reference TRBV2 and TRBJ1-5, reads EPEVTQTPSHQVTQMGQEVILRCVPISNHLYFYWYRQILGQKVEFLVSFYNNEISEKSEIFDDQFSVERPDGSNFTLKIRSTKLEDSAMYFCASRFRTVNSNQPQHFGDGTRLSIL.

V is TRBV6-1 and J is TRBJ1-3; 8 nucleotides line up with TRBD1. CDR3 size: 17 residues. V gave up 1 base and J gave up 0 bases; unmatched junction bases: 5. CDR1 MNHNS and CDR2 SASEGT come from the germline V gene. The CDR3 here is CASSEGLQGASGNTIYF. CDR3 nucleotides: TGTGCCAGCAGTGAAGGTTTGCAGGGGGCCTCTGGAAACACCATATATTTT.

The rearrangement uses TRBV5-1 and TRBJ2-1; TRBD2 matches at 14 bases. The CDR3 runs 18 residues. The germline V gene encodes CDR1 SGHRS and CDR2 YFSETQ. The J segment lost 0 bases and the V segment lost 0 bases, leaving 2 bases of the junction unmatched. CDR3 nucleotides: TGCGCCAGCAGCTTGGTAGGGACTAGCGGGAGCTCCTACAATGAGCAGTTCTTC. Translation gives CASSLVGTSGSSYNEQFF.

The DNA for the CDR3 is TGTGCCAGCAGTTTATCTTTGTCCGAGCAGTACTTC. It specifies CASSLSLSEQYF. The gene calls are TRBV28 and TRBJ2-7; D not certain. Per germline, CDR1 MDHEN and CDR2 SYDVKM. The CDR3 is 12 amino acids. Trimming removed 1 base from V and 6 bases from J, with 7 bases in between. Full variable domain (remainder filled in from reference TRBV28 and TRBJ2-7): DVKVTQSSRYLVKRTGEKVFLECVQDMDHENMFWYRQDPGLGLRLIYFSYDVKMKEKGDIPEGYSVSREKKERFSLILESASTNQTSMYLCASSLSLSEQYFGPGTRLTVT.

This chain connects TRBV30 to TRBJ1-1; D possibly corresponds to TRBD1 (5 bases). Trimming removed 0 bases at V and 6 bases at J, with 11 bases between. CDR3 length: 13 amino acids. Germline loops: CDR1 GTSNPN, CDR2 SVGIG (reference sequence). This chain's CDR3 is CAWSVEGWAEAFF. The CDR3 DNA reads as TGTGCCTGGAGTGTGGAGGGGTGGGCTGAAGCTTTCTTT.

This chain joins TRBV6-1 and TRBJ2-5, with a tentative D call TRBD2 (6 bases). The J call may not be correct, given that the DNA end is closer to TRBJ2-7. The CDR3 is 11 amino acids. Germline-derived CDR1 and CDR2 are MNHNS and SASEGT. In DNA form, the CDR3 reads TGTGCCAGCGGGACTTACTACGAGCAGTACTTC. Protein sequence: CASGTYYEQYF.

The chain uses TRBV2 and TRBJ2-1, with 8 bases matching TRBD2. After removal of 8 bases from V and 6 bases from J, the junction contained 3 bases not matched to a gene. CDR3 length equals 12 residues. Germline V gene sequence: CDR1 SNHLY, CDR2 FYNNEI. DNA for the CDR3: TGTGCCAGCCGGAGCGGGGGCAATGAGCAGTTCTTC. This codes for CASRSGGNEQFF. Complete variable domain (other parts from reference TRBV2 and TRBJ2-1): EPEVTQTPSHQVTQMGQEVILRCVPISNHLYFYWYRQILGQKVEFLVSFYNNEISEKSEIFDDQFSVERPDGSNFTLKIRSTKLEDSAMYFCASRSGGNEQFFGPGTRLTVL.

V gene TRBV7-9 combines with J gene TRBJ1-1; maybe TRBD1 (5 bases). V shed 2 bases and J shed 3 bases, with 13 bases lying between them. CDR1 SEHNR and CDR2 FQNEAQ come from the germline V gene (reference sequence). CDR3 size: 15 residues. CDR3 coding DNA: TGTGCCAGCAGCTTAAGGGCAGGGAGGGACACTGAAGCTTTCTTT. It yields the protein CASSLRAGRDTEAFF.

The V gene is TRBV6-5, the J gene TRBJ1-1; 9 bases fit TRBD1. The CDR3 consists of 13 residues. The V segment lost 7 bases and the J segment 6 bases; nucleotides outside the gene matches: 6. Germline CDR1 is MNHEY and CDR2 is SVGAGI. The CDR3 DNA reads TGTGCCAGCACCAGACAGGGGGATTCTGAAGCTTTCTTT. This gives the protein CASTRQGDSEAFF.

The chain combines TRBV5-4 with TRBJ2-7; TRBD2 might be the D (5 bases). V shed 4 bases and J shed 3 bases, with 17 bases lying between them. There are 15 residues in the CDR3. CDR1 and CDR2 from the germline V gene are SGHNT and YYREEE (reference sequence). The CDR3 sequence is CASSPGPGLGYEQYF. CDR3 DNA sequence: TGTGCCAGCAGCCCCGGCCCGGGGTTAGGCTACGAGCAGTACTTC.

Written as DNA, the CDR3 is TGCGCCAGCAGCCAGGAGCGGGAGGGAGATACGCAGTATTTT. Translating it yields CASSQEREGDTQYF. V and J are TRBV4-1 and TRBJ2-3; the match to TRBD2 covers 10 bases. CDR1 is MGHRA, CDR2 YSYEKL, per germline. The CDR3 runs 14 residues. Trimming at V came to 3 bases and at J to 5 bases, leaving 2 bases not matched to a gene.

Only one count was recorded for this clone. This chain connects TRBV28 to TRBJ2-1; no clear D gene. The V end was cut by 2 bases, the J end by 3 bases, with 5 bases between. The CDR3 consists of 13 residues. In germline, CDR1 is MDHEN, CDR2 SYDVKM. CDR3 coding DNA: TGTGCCAGCAGTTTACTTAACTACAATGAGCAGTTCTTC. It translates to CASSLLNYNEQFF.

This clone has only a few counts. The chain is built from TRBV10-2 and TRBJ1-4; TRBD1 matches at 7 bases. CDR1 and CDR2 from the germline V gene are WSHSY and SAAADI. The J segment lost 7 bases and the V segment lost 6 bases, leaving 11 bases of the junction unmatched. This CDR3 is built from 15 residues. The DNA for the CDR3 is TGCGCCAGCAGCAATAACGGGCCAGGGGGTGAAAAACTGTTTTTT. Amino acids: CASSNNGPGGEKLFF.

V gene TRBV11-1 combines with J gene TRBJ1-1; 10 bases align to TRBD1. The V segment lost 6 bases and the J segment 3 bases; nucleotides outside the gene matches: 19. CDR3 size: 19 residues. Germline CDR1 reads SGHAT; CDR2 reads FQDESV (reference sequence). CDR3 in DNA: TGTGCCAGCAGTCCGCTCGGCGAAGGGACAGGGGTTTTTGACACTGAAGCTTTCTTT. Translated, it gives CASSPLGEGTGVFDTEAFF.

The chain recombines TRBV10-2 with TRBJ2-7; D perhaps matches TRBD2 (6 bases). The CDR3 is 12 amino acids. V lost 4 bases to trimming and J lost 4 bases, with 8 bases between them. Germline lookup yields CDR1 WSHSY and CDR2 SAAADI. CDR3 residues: CASSGDLYEQYF. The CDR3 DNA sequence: TGCGCCAGCAGTGGGGACTTATACGAGCAGTACTTC.

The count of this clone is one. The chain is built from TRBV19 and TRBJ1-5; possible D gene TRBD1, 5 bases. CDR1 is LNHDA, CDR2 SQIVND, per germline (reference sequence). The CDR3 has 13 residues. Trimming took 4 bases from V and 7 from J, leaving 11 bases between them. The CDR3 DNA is TGTGCCAGTAGTACCAGGGTGAACCAGCCCCAGCATTTT. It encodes CASSTRVNQPQHF.

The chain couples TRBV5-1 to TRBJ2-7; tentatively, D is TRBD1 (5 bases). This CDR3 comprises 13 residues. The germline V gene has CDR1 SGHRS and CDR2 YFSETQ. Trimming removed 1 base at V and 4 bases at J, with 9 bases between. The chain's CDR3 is CASSLSGNYEQYF. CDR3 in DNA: TGCGCCAGCAGCTTGTCAGGGAATTACGAGCAGTACTTC.

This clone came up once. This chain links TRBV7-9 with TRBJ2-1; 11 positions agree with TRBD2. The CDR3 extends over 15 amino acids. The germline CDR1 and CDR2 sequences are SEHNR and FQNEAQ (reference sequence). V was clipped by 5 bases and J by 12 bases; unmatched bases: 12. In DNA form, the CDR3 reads TGTGCCAGCAGCCAACAGACTAGCGGGGCGGGTCCGCAGTTCTTC. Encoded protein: CASSQQTSGAGPQFF.

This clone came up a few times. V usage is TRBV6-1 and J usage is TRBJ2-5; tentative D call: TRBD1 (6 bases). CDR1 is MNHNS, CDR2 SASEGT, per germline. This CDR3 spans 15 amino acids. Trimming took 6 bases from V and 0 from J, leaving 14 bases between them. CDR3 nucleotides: TGTGCCAGCAGCAAGAACAGGGAAAACCAAGAGACCCAGTACTTC. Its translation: CASSKNRENQETQYF.

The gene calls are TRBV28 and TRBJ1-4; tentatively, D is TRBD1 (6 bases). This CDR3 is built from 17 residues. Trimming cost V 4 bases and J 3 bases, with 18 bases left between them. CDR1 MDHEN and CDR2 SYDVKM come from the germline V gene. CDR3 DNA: TGTGCCAGCAGTTCTCGGGACACCCTGGCACCTAATGAAAAACTGTTTTTT. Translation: CASSSRDTLAPNEKLFF.

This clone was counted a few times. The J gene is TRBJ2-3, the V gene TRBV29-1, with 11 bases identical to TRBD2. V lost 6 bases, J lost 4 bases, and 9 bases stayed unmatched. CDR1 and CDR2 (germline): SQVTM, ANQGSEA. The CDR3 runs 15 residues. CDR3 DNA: TGCAGCGTGGCTCAGACTAGCGGGGTCCCAGATACGCAGTATTTT. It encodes CSVAQTSGVPDTQYF.

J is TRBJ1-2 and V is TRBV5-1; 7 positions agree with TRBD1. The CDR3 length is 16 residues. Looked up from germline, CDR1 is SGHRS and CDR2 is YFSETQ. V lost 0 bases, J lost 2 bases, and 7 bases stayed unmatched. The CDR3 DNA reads TGCGCCAGCAGCTTGGGACATGGGACAGTCAACTATGGCTACACCTTC. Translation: CASSLGHGTVNYGYTF.

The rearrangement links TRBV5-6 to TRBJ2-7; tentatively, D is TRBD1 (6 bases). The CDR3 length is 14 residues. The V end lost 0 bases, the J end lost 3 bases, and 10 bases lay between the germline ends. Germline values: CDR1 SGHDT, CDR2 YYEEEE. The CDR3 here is CASSLVDRDYEQYF. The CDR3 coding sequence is TGTGCCAGCAGCTTGGTGGACAGAGACTACGAGCAGTACTTC.